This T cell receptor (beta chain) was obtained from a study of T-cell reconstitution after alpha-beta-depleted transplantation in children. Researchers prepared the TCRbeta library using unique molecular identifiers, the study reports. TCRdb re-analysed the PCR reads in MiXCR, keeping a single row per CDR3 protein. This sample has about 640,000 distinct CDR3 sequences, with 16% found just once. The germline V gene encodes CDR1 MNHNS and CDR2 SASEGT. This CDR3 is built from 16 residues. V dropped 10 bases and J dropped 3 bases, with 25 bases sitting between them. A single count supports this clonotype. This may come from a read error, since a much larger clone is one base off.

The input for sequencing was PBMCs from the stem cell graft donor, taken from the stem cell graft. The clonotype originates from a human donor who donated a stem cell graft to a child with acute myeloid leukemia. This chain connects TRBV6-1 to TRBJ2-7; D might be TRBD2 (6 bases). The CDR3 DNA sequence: TGTGCCACCCCATTCGGGGGACGCGTTTTGGACTACGAGCAGTACGTC. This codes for CATPFGGRVLDYEQYV.